The clone carrying this TCR beta chain was observed a handful of times. Its antigen is not known. The data belong to a study of spatial heterogeneity in lung cancer. Study as a whole: Among detected sequences, beta-chain ones consistently exceeded alpha-chain ones in number.

TCRdb used MiXCR to reprocess the 5' RACE reads, holding one entry per CDR3 protein. The sample has fewer than 20,000 distinct CDR3 sequences, 7.5% seen once. Study outcomes and limitations: Tumor mutation count correlated with how many alpha and beta TCRs expanded intratumorally.

Sample time point: sample taken at primary tumor resection. The CDR3 is 16 amino acids. The germline V and J ends were trimmed by 2 bases and 0 bases, with 14 bases remaining between them. The germline V gene encodes CDR1 MNHEY and CDR2 SVGAGI. J is TRBJ2-7 and V is TRBV6-5; perhaps TRBD1 as D (7 bases). The starting material was lung tumor tissue, obtained at surgery. This clonotype was sampled from a male donor with early-stage non-small cell lung cancer. The CDR3 DNA is TGTGCCAGCAGTTACAGGCGGGACAGAGTCTCCTACGAGCAGTACTTC. Its protein product is CASSYRRDRVSYEQYF.